The clone carrying this T cell receptor beta chain appeared a few times. Antigen: not known. This sample is part of a study of cytomegalovirus exposure and HLA in healthy donors. The CDR3 totals 15 residues. V dropped 0 bases and J dropped 0 bases, with 8 bases sitting between them. The germline CDR1 and CDR2 sequences are KGHSH and LQKENI. Study results and limitations: Researchers catalogued approximately 160 TCR beta chains as cytomegalovirus-associated. Presence/absence comparisons presumed near-even sequencing depth among donors.

Each donor was healthy, and each was a bone marrow donor. A multiplex PCR was run with 60 Vbeta primers and 13 Jbeta primers. Authors' analysis steps: An analysis performed later counted 72 million or so unique TCR beta chains (approximately 10 million of them shared). The table came from immunoSEQ multiplex PCR; TCRdb's copy has only in-frame clones and leaves some out. That table gives V, J and clone size, and the DNA gave D and trimming. The sample has 110,000 or so clones, 67% seen once. The chain is built from TRBV18 and TRBJ1-2; D remains unclear. The sample comprised PBMCs. The clonotype originates from a man aged 18 to 29 in good health and CMV-seropositive. CDR3 region: CASSPPAGTNYGYTF. CDR3 DNA: TGTGCCAGCTCACCACCCGCCGGGACTAACTATGGCTACACCTTC.